These 16 T cell receptor beta chains were sequenced from one sample in a study of T cell responses to AZD1222 COVID-19 vaccine. Repertoires were generated with immunoSEQ multiplex PCR, while TCRdb's copy carries only in-frame clones and drops some. Found here are 150,000 or so clones, 91% of them singletons; the top ten hold approximately 1.5%. The sample was peripheral blood, taken on day 0 of AZD1222 vaccination. Every receptor here comes from an adult in good health.

The chain combines TRBV5-1 with TRBJ2-7; D is uncertain. The CDR3 loop spans 12 amino acids. Per the germline V gene, CDR1 is SGHRS and CDR2 is YFSETQ. V lost 4 bases and J 2 bases, leaving 7 bases between the germline ends. As DNA, the CDR3 is TGCGCCAGCAGCCCGGAAGCCTACGAGCAGTACTTC. Protein: CASSPEAYEQYF. Using reference TRBV5-1 and TRBJ2-7 for the parts outside the CDR3, the full variable domain is KAGVTQTPRYLIKTRGQQVTLSCSPISGHRSVSWYQQTPGQGLQFLFEYFSETQRNKGNFPGRFSGRQFSNSRSEMNVSTLELGDSALYLCASSPEAYEQYFGPGTRLTVT.

This chain uses TRBV27 with TRBJ2-7; 10 bases match TRBD1. Trimming at V came to 2 bases and at J to 4 bases, leaving 5 bases not matched to a gene. The CDR3 totals 15 residues. Germline loops: CDR1 MNHEY, CDR2 SMNVEV (reference sequence). CDR3 bases: TGTGCCAGCAGTTTAGGGACAGGGGCGTCATACGAGCAGTACTTC. It codes for CASSLGTGASYEQYF.

The chain is built from TRBV19 and TRBJ1-1; 10 bases map to TRBD1. The CDR3 runs 14 residues. Germline lookup yields CDR1 LNHDA and CDR2 SQIVND (reference sequence). Trimming cost V 7 bases and J 10 bases; bases outside gene matches: 12. The CDR3: CASTDAGTGDIAFF. For the CDR3, the DNA is TGTGCCAGTACCGACGCCGGGACAGGGGATATAGCTTTCTTT.

The sample holds one count of this clone. J is TRBJ1-2 and V is TRBV18, with a weak D call TRBD1 (5 bases). V shed 6 bases and J shed 3 bases, with 14 bases lying between them. The CDR3 runs to 14 residues. Germline CDR1 is KGHSH and CDR2 is LQKENI. CDR3 in DNA: TGTGCCAGCTCCAGGGACGAATCTGACTATGGCTACACCTTC. Residues: CASSRDESDYGYTF.

The chain uses TRBV11-3 and TRBJ2-4; the D call may be TRBD1 or TRBD2 (5 bases each). CDR3 size: 17 residues. V lost 4 bases and J 0 bases, leaving 16 bases between the germline ends. Germline V gene lookup returns CDR1 SGHNT and CDR2 YENEEA. The CDR3 is CASSSLGVPIAKNIQYF. The CDR3 nucleotides read TGTGCCAGCAGCTCGCTGGGGGTACCGATAGCCAAAAACATTCAGTACTTC.

The chain employs TRBV9 and TRBJ2-1; D tentatively reads TRBD1 or TRBD2 (5 bases each). Trimming took 0 bases from V and 5 from J, leaving 12 bases between them. The germline V gene encodes CDR1 SGDLS and CDR2 YYNGEE. The CDR3 has 15 residues. Written as DNA, the CDR3 is TGTGCCAGCAGCGTAGGAGGGGACGCCGACAATGAGCAGTTCTTC. Translating it yields CASSVGGDADNEQFF. The full variable domain, in which reference TRBV9 and TRBJ2-1 provide the parts outside the CDR3, is DSGVTQTPKHLITATGQRVTLRCSPRSGDLSVYWYQQSLDQGLQFLIQYYNGEERAKGNILERFSAQQFPDLHSELNLSSLELGDSALYFCASSVGGDADNEQFFGPGTRLTVL.

V gene TRBV2 combines with J gene TRBJ2-5; 11 bases map to TRBD1. This CDR3 region has 15 residues. Germline CDR1 SNHLY, CDR2 FYNNEI. V gave up 3 bases and J gave up 5 bases; unmatched junction bases: 5. The chain's CDR3 is CASSEGQGVTETQYF. In DNA form, the CDR3 reads TGTGCCAGCAGTGAGGGACAGGGGGTAACCGAGACCCAGTACTTC.

V gene TRBV3-1 (or the pseudogene TRBV3-2) combines with J gene TRBJ1-5; D might be TRBD1 (5 bases). The CDR3 consists of 15 residues. V lost 4 bases and J 7 bases, leaving 17 bases between the germline ends. Germline V CDR1 and CDR2: LGHDT, YNNKEL (reference sequence). The CDR3 DNA reads TGTGCCAGCAGCCGAGACAAGGGGTCGGGACAGCCCCAGCATTTT. Translated: CASSRDKGSGQPQHF.

The chain joins TRBV30 to TRBJ1-5, with 10 bases matching TRBD1. Germline V gene lookup returns CDR1 GTSNPN and CDR2 SVGIG (reference sequence). V shed 8 bases, J shed 2 bases, and the junction held 3 bases outside the gene matches. This CDR3 spans 13 amino acids. In nucleotides, the CDR3 is TGTGCCAGCGGACAGGGGGGCAATCAGCCCCAGCATTTT. Translation gives CASGQGGNQPQHF.

This chain connects TRBV11-1 to TRBJ2-2; no clear D gene. The germline V and J ends were trimmed by 2 bases and 6 bases, with 4 bases remaining between them. The CDR3 runs to 12 residues. Germline V CDR1 and CDR2: SGHAT, FQDESV (reference sequence). For the CDR3, the DNA is TGTGCCAGCAGCTTATCCCCCGGGGAGCTGTTTTTT. Residues: CASSLSPGELFF.

The CDR3 here is CASSLAGAGTEAFF. DNA for the CDR3: TGTGCCAGCAGCTTGGCCGGGGCCGGCACTGAAGCTTTCTTT. The chain links TRBV5-6 to TRBJ1-1; D perhaps matches TRBD1 (5 bases). The V end lost 0 bases, the J end lost 4 bases, and 10 bases lay between the germline ends. CDR1 and CDR2 (germline): SGHDT, YYEEEE. This CDR3 contains 14 residues.

As to this clone: The germline gene is not matched at one end of the junction; a read error may be the cause. The V call is TRBV6-5, the J call TRBJ2-5; D unclear. Germline V gives CDR1 MNHEY, CDR2 SVGAGI. The length of the CDR3 is 11 residues. The CDR3 DNA reads TGTGCCAGCAGTTATCAAGGGACCCAGTACTTC. Amino acid sequence: CASSYQGTQYF.

V and J are TRBV7-9 and TRBJ2-1; no firm D call. V was cut by 0 bases and J by 2 bases, with 8 bases left in between. The CDR3 is made up of 15 amino acids. The germline V gene encodes CDR1 SEHNR and CDR2 FQNEAQ (reference sequence). CDR3 sequence reads: CASSLAGPAYNEQFF. CDR3 coding DNA: TGTGCCAGCAGCTTAGCGGGCCCGGCCTACAATGAGCAGTTCTTC.

This clone was detected a few times. This chain connects TRBV19 to TRBJ1-1; the D gene is possibly TRBD1 (6 bases). V shed 2 bases and J shed 6 bases, with 13 bases lying between them. The CDR3 spans 14 residues. CDR1 and CDR2 (germline): LNHDA, SQIVND (reference sequence). The CDR3 protein is CASSIRGFNSEAFF. In nucleotides, the CDR3 is TGTGCCAGTAGTATAAGGGGGTTCAACTCTGAAGCTTTCTTT.

As concerns this clone: The junction differs from germline at one of its ends, possibly a read error. As DNA, the CDR3 is TGCAGTGCTAGGGAAACCGGGCCCCCCTTT. Translated: CSARETGPPF. The rearrangement uses TRBV20-1 and TRBJ1-1; no clear D. CDR1 is DFQATT and CDR2 is SNEGSKA in the germline V gene (reference sequence). This CDR3 region has 10 residues.

This rearrangement joins TRBV30 to TRBJ1-6, with 9 nucleotides matching TRBD1. The CDR3 covers 13 residues. After removal of 3 bases from V and 10 bases from J, the junction contained 4 bases not matched to a gene. Per germline, CDR1 GTSNPN and CDR2 SVGIG (reference sequence). The CDR3 is CAWRDRGNSPLHF. CDR3 in DNA: TGTGCCTGGAGGGACAGGGGAAACTCACCCCTCCACTTT.